This T cell receptor (beta chain) is from a study of Graves' ophthalmopathy and Graves' hyperthyroidism. There are a few counts of this clonotype. Its specificity is unknown. Study-wide points: Ophthalmopathy progression was predicted by the model at about 69% sensitivity and about 74% specificity.

Amplification of TCR beta CDR3 regions used RNA transcripts. Following a first-round RT-PCR that used HTBI primers, a second-round multiplex PCR was carried out. From the multiplex PCR reads, TCRdb called clonotypes with MiXCR, one entry per CDR3 protein. The sample lists roughly 600,000 distinct CDR3 sequences; less than 40% were seen once. Diagnosis was based on clinical symptoms, serum thyroxine, TRAb, thyroid ultrasound and orbital computed tomography. CDR3 size: 14 residues. V was trimmed by 6 bases and J by 4 bases, leaving 13 bases between them. Germline CDR1 MNHEY, CDR2 SVGAGI. This receptor was identified in an adult man with Graves' hyperthyroidism. The sequenced sample consisted of peripheral blood or thyroid tissue (not recorded which). The chain uses TRBV6-5 and TRBJ1-5; D unresolved. CDR3 sequence: CASRNSPPNQPQHF. The CDR3 region has the DNA TGTGCCAGCAGAAATTCCCCTCCAAATCAGCCCCAGCATTTT.